A single sample gave rise to the 17 T cell receptor beta chains below, sequenced in a study of spatial heterogeneity in lung cancer. The study's findings and limits: Counts that tracked tumor mutation counts were those of expanded intratumoral alpha and beta TCRs.

Via MiXCR, TCRdb re-called the 5' RACE reads, giving one row per CDR3 protein. The sample carries approximately 5,000 distinct CDR3 sequences, 8.4% recorded once. No antigen is known for these receptors. Time point meaning: sample taken at primary tumor resection. Material: lung tumor tissue, obtained at surgery. These receptors all stem from a female donor with early-stage non-small cell lung cancer.

By frequency in the sample, this clonotype is medium-sized. The chain has TRBV2 and TRBJ1-2; D not certain. The CDR3 has 14 amino acids. Looked up from germline, CDR1 is SNHLY and CDR2 is FYNNEI. V was pared by 4 bases and J by 4 bases, with 13 bases between. The CDR3 here is CASSAPYTPYGYTF. The CDR3 nucleotides are TGTGCCAGCAGTGCGCCTTATACTCCCTATGGCTACACCTTC.

Many counts were recorded for this clonotype. The chain couples TRBV12-3 or TRBV12-4 to TRBJ1-4; D might be TRBD1 (6 bases). CDR3 length equals 17 residues. The V and J ends lost 2 bases and 0 bases respectively, with 13 bases between them. The CDR3 sequence: CASSLRQGLATNEKLFF. CDR3 in DNA: TGTGCCAGCAGTTTACGGCAGGGGCTTGCAACTAATGAAAAACTGTTTTTT.

This clonotype was seen many times. The V call is TRBV5-1, the J call TRBJ1-4, with D uncertain. This CDR3 comprises 14 residues. V lost 0 bases and J lost 7, with 10 bases in between. Germline V lookup: CDR1 SGHRS, CDR2 YFSETQ. The CDR3, as DNA: TGCGCCAGCAGCTTGGAAGGGATGGGTGAAAAACTGTTTTTT. This encodes CASSLEGMGEKLFF.

This clonotype is medium-sized within its sample. The chain joins TRBV5-1 to TRBJ2-7; 11 nucleotides line up with TRBD2. CDR3 length: 15 residues. The trim removed 2 bases at V and 1 base at J, leaving 2 bases unmatched. The germline V gene encodes CDR1 SGHRS and CDR2 YFSETQ. The CDR3 is CASSLGTSGSYEQYF. The CDR3 coding sequence is TGCGCCAGCAGCTTAGGGACTAGCGGATCCTACGAGCAGTACTTC.

By its share, this clonotype is medium-sized. The chain links TRBV11-3 to TRBJ1-2; tentative D call: TRBD1 (6 bases). The germline V and J ends were trimmed by 3 bases and 3 bases, with 8 bases remaining between them. Germline CDR1 SGHNT, CDR2 YENEEA. This CDR3 region has 13 residues. The CDR3 here is CASSFGQHYGYTF. The CDR3 bases are TGTGCCAGCAGCTTCGGACAGCACTATGGCTACACCTTC. The full variable domain, its missing parts supplied by reference TRBV11-3 and TRBJ1-2, is EAGVVQSPRYKIIEKKQPVAFWCNPISGHNTLYWYLQNLGQGPELLIRYENEEAVDDSQLPKDRFSAERLKGVDSTLKIQPAELGDSAVYLCASSFGQHYGYTFGSGTRLTVV.

This clonotype was found many times. This chain connects TRBV5-1 to TRBJ2-7; D uncertain. This CDR3 is 12 amino acids long. With 0 bases removed from V and 6 bases from J, the gap between germline ends came to 7 bases. Germline V gives CDR1 SGHRS, CDR2 YFSETQ. CDR3 in amino acids: CASSLEGSEQYF. CDR3 in DNA: TGCGCCAGCAGCTTGGAGGGAAGCGAGCAGTACTTC.

This clonotype is labeled as medium-sized (0.01 to 0.1%). V usage is TRBV20-1 and J usage is TRBJ2-7, with TRBD2 matching 11 bases. The CDR3 contains 16 residues. The V gene end was trimmed by 3 bases and the J gene end by 3 bases; junction bases not matched to a gene: 10. CDR1 and CDR2 (germline): DFQATT, SNEGSKA (reference sequence). The CDR3 spells CSASPSLAGGGYEQYF. The CDR3 region has the DNA TGCAGTGCTAGCCCTAGTCTAGCGGGGGGAGGCTACGAGCAGTACTTC.

This clonotype was seen ten or more times. The chain has TRBV10-3 and TRBJ2-2; TRBD1 might be the D (6 bases). The germline CDR1 and CDR2 sequences are ENHRY and SYGVKD. There are 14 residues in the CDR3. With 6 bases removed from V and 2 bases from J, the gap between germline ends came to 10 bases. The CDR3 protein is CAIRRDTNTGELFF. The CDR3 nucleotides are TGTGCCATCAGGAGGGACACCAACACCGGGGAGCTGTTTTTT.

This clonotype occurred a few times. The chain is built from TRBV20-1 and TRBJ2-3; D possibly matches TRBD1 or TRBD2 (5 bases each). CDR1 and CDR2 (germline): DFQATT, SNEGSKA (reference sequence). The CDR3 has 15 amino acids. Trimming shortened V by 0 bases and J by 5 bases, and 15 bases separated the two germline ends. The CDR3, as DNA: TGCAGTGCTAGAGACCTTTCCGGGGACGGAGATACGCAGTATTTT. The encoded protein is CSARDLSGDGDTQYF.

This clonotype qualifies as hyperexpanded (1% or more). The CDR3 loop is CASRTDSTDTQYF. CDR3 DNA: TGTGCCAGCAGGACTGATAGCACAGATACGCAGTATTTT. This chain connects TRBV12-3 or TRBV12-4 to TRBJ2-3; D gene uncertain. The ends were cut back, 6 bases at V and 0 bases at J, with 7 bases in the middle. CDR3 length: 13 residues.

The sample holds a few counts of this clonotype. A much larger clone lies one base from this, so it may be a read error. The J gene is TRBJ2-3, the V gene TRBV7-9; 14 bases fit TRBD2. Germline values: CDR1 SEHNR, CDR2 FQNEAQ (reference sequence). CDR3 length: 17 residues. In nucleotides, the CDR3 is TGTGTCAGCAGCCCAATAGGGACTAGCGGGAGACCTGATACGCAGTATTTT. Protein: CVSSPIGTSGRPDTQYF.

At least ten counts were recorded for this clonotype. This chain links TRBV15 with TRBJ2-3, with 8 bases that match TRBD1. V lost 6 bases and J lost 4; bases outside the gene matches: 30. This CDR3 is built from 22 residues. Germline CDR1 LNHNV, CDR2 YYDKDF (reference sequence). Here the CDR3 DNA reads TGTGCCACCAGGCCGGACAGGGCTGGACCAGGCATGGATTACTTACTTGCAGATACGCAGTATTTT. Protein: CATRPDRAGPGMDYLLADTQYF.

At least ten counts were recorded for this clonotype. This chain joins TRBV18 and TRBJ2-7, with 7 nucleotides matching TRBD1. CDR3 length equals 14 residues. The germline gives CDR1 KGHSH, CDR2 LQKENI. The V and J ends lost 4 bases and 4 bases, in that order; junction bases with no gene match: 7. The CDR3 coding sequence is TGTGCCAGCTCACAGGCAGGGGGTCAATACGAGCAGTACTTC. This gives the protein CASSQAGGQYEQYF.

This clonotype was seen at least ten times. V and J are TRBV28 and TRBJ2-2; tentative D call: TRBD1 (5 bases). V was shortened by 6 bases and J by 1 base, with 9 bases between the two germline ends. This CDR3 has 14 amino acids. Germline CDR1 is MDHEN and CDR2 is SYDVKM. The DNA for the CDR3 is TGTGCCAGCAGAACCGGACAGAACACCGGGGAGCTGTTTTTT. Translated: CASRTGQNTGELFF. The full variable domain, in which reference TRBV28 and TRBJ2-2 provide the parts outside the CDR3, is DVKVTQSSRYLVKRTGEKVFLECVQDMDHENMFWYRQDPGLGLRLIYFSYDVKMKEKGDIPEGYSVSREKKERFSLILESASTNQTSMYLCASRTGQNTGELFFGEGSRLTVL.

This clonotype is medium-sized. This chain links TRBV12-3 or TRBV12-4 with TRBJ2-5; 12 nucleotides line up with TRBD1. The CDR3 loop spans 20 amino acids. V trimming: 4 bases; J trimming: 1 base; junction bases outside the gene matches: 16. The CDR3 nucleotides are TGTGCCAGCAGTTCTAGACCTCCGGGACAGGGGGCTTTTGGCCAAGAGACCCAGTACTTC. It is translated as CASSSRPPGQGAFGQETQYF.

This clonotype was seen ten or more times. DNA of the CDR3: TGCAGTGCTAGAGATGGGAAAACGGCCGACAATCAGCCCCAGCATTTT. Translated, it gives CSARDGKTADNQPQHF. The rearrangement links TRBV20-1 to TRBJ1-5; no reliable D call. With 0 bases removed from V and 3 bases from J, the gap between germline ends came to 15 bases. Germline CDR1 reads DFQATT; CDR2 reads SNEGSKA (reference sequence). CDR3 length: 16 residues.

This clonotype was recorded at least ten times. J is TRBJ2-1 and V is TRBV11-2; 9 positions agree with TRBD1. Germline V gene lookup returns CDR1 SGHAT and CDR2 FQNNGV. The CDR3 is 15 residues long. Trimming removed 5 bases from V and 5 bases from J; junction bases left unmatched: 7. The CDR3 DNA is TGTGCCAGCAGCCCCACAGGGGGCACCAACAATGAGCAGTTCTTC. The encoded protein is CASSPTGGTNNEQFF. Full variable domain (outside the CDR3, taken from reference TRBV11-2 and TRBJ2-1): EAGVAQSPRYKIIEKRQSVAFWCNPISGHATLYWYQQILGQGPKLLIQFQNNGVVDDSQLPKDRFSAERLKGVDSTLKIQPAKLEDSAVYLCASSPTGGTNNEQFFGPGTRLTVL.